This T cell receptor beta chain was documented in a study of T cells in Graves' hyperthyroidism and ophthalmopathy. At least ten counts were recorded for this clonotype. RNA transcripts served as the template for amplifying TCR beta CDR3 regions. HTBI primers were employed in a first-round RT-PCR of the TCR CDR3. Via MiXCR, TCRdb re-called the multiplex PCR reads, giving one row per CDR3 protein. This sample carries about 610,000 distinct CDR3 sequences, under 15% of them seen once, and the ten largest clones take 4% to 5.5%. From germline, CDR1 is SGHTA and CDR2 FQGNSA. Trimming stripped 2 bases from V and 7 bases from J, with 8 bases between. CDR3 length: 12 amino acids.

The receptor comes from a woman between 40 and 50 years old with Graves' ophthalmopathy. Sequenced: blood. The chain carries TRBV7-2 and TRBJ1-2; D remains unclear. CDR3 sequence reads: CASSLFTPGYTF. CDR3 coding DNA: TGTGCCAGCAGCTTATTTACGCCTGGCTACACCTTC.